The 29 T cell receptor beta chains given below trace back to one sample, sequenced in a study of multiple sclerosis patients with progressive multifocal leukoencephalopathy. Time point described: before natalizumab initiation. Using immunoSEQ multiplex PCR, the repertoire was profiled, and TCRdb retains in-frame clones only, with some absent. Of 25,000 to 30,000 clones listed, 85% to 90% are singletons. The sample comprised PBMCs. The source of these receptors is a human donor with multiple sclerosis.

The chain links TRBV30 to TRBJ2-7; no firm D call. Trimming removed 0 bases at V and 7 bases at J, with 19 bases between. Germline assignment: CDR1 GTSNPN and CDR2 SVGIG (reference sequence). CDR3 length: 15 amino acids. The CDR3 region is CAWSVSVRLRREQYF. In DNA form, the CDR3 reads TGTGCCTGGAGTGTAAGCGTCCGGCTCCGAAGGGAGCAGTACTTC.

This chain links TRBV2 with TRBJ2-7, with a possible D match to TRBD1 (6 bases). This CDR3 has 13 amino acids. The ends were cut back, 1 base at V and 4 bases at J, with 8 bases in the middle. Germline CDR1 is SNHLY and CDR2 is FYNNEI. CDR3 in DNA: TGTGCCAGCAGTGAAGGGACAGAATACGAGCAGTACTTC. Its translation is CASSEGTEYEQYF.

The V call is TRBV5-4, the J call TRBJ2-5; D call uncertain. The DNA end is a closer match to TRBJ2-7, so the J assignment may be wrong. CDR1 is SGHNT, CDR2 YYREEE, per germline (reference sequence). This CDR3 is built from 15 residues. Written as DNA, the CDR3 is TGTGCCAGCAGCCTCCCCGGCTTAGGCTCCTACGAGCAGTACTTC. Translated, it gives CASSLPGLGSYEQYF.

This clone showed up just once. The chain carries TRBV11-1 and TRBJ2-5; D call uncertain. CDR1 is SGHAT, CDR2 FQDESV, per germline (reference sequence). V was shortened by 0 bases and J by 1 base, with 9 bases between the two germline ends. This CDR3 has 15 amino acids. CDR3 in DNA: TGTGCCAGCAGCTTAGCAGGGAACCTCCAAGAGACCCAGTACTTC. This codes for CASSLAGNLQETQYF.

This clone was found a few times. The V gene is TRBV9, the J gene TRBJ2-2; no clear D. Per germline, CDR1 SGDLS and CDR2 YYNGEE. With 4 bases removed from V and 0 bases from J, the gap between germline ends came to 10 bases. The CDR3 covers 15 residues. CDR3 in DNA: TGTGCCAGCAGCACGGGCCCCCCGAACACCGGGGAGCTGTTTTTT. Its protein product is CASSTGPPNTGELFF.

This clone was found once. CDR3 loop: CASSYTHDSNQPQHF. DNA of the CDR3: TGTGCCAGCAGTTACACACACGACAGTAATCAGCCCCAGCATTTT. This rearrangement joins TRBV6-5 to TRBJ1-5, with a tentative D call TRBD1 (5 bases). V lost 2 bases to trimming and J lost 4 bases, with 12 bases between them. CDR3 length: 15 residues. CDR1 is MNHEY, CDR2 SVGAGI, per germline.

CDR3 in DNA: TGTGCCAGCACCTCCCTAGCGAAGTACCAAGAGACCCAGTACTTC. Encoded protein: CASTSLAKYQETQYF. The rearrangement links TRBV7-9 to TRBJ2-5; a possible D gene is TRBD2 (6 bases). CDR1 and CDR2 (germline): SEHNR, FQNEAQ (reference sequence). V lost 7 bases and J lost 0, with 15 bases in between. This CDR3 has 15 amino acids.

The rearrangement links TRBV5-4 to TRBJ2-3, with TRBD2 matching 8 bases. The CDR3 spans 15 residues. The germline V gene encodes CDR1 SGHNT and CDR2 YYREEE (reference sequence). V shed 0 bases, J shed 1 base, and the junction held 1 base outside the gene matches. The CDR3 DNA follows: TGTGCCAGCAGCTTGGCGGGGGGGGGCACAGATACGCAGTATTTT. This encodes CASSLAGGGTDTQYF.

This clone was recorded once. J is TRBJ2-2 and V is TRBV4-3; D may be TRBD1 (6 bases). Germline loops: CDR1 LGHNA, CDR2 YSLEER. Trimming shortened V by 0 bases and J by 0 bases, and 11 bases separated the two germline ends. CDR3 length: 17 residues. Written as DNA, the CDR3 is TGCGCCAGCAGCCAAGATAACAGGGCCTCGAACACCGGGGAGCTGTTTTTT. Encoded protein: CASSQDNRASNTGELFF.

This clone was seen once. This chain joins TRBV7-9 and TRBJ2-2, with D perhaps matching TRBD2 (7 bases). The germline V gene encodes CDR1 SEHNR and CDR2 FQNEAQ (reference sequence). The CDR3 totals 17 residues. Trimming cost V 1 base and J 4 bases, with 16 bases left between them. The CDR3 bases are TGTGCCAGCAGCTTAGTGGGCGGGGGCCCCGTCACCGGGGAGCTGTTTTTT. Translating gives CASSLVGGGPVTGELFF.

This CDR3 is CASSYLGGGYTF. In nucleotides, the CDR3 is TGTGCCAGCAGTTACTTAGGGGGGGGCTACACCTTC. The J gene is TRBJ1-2, the V gene TRBV6-6; a weak D match, TRBD1 (6 bases). Germline V gene lookup returns CDR1 MNHNY and CDR2 SVGAGI (reference sequence). Trimming took off 1 base at V and 8 bases at J, with 8 bases between the two ends. The CDR3 is 12 residues long.

This clone was detected once. V usage is TRBV27 and J usage is TRBJ2-7; 8 bases are shared with TRBD1. Trimming removed 6 bases from V and 2 bases from J; junction bases left unmatched: 9. Per germline, CDR1 MNHEY and CDR2 SMNVEV (reference sequence). The CDR3 consists of 15 residues. In DNA, the CDR3 is TGTGCCAGCAGGAGGCAACAGGGGGGCACCTACGAGCAGTACTTC. Amino acids: CASRRQQGGTYEQYF.

This chain connects TRBV14 to TRBJ1-3; D is unclear. V lost 4 bases and J lost 0, with 13 bases in between. This CDR3 comprises 16 residues. Germline V gene data show CDR1 as SGHDN and CDR2 as FVKESK. The CDR3 DNA reads TGTGCCAGCAGCCTTCAACGAACCCTCTCTGGAAACACCATATATTTT. Amino acid sequence: CASSLQRTLSGNTIYF.

The chain links TRBV29-1 to TRBJ2-1, with a tentative D call TRBD1 (7 bases). Germline lookup yields CDR1 SQVTM and CDR2 ANQGSEA. V was clipped by 7 bases and J by 9 bases, with 19 bases between them. The CDR3 is made up of 13 amino acids. The CDR3 reads CSGAKAGGGEQFF. Here the CDR3 DNA reads TGCAGCGGCGCGAAGGCAGGGGGAGGTGAGCAGTTCTTC.

The V call is TRBV27, the J call TRBJ2-5; no firm D call. Germline CDR1 MNHEY, CDR2 SMNVEV (reference sequence). The length of the CDR3 is 11 residues. The V end lost 0 bases, the J end lost 4 bases, and 0 bases lay between the germline ends. CDR3 nucleotides: TGTGCCAGCAGTTTATCAGAGACCCAGTACTTC. Its protein is CASSLSETQYF.

The rearrangement uses TRBV27 and TRBJ2-3, with unresolved D. The length of the CDR3 is 11 residues. Germline assignment: CDR1 MNHEY and CDR2 SMNVEV (reference sequence). V lost 8 bases and J 2 bases, leaving 5 bases between the germline ends. The CDR3 here is CASGFTDTQYF. In DNA, the CDR3 is TGTGCCAGCGGGTTCACAGATACGCAGTATTTT.

V usage is TRBV6-1 and J usage is TRBJ2-1; maybe TRBD2 (5 bases). Germline-derived CDR1 and CDR2 are MNHNS and SASEGT. The CDR3 runs to 14 residues. V was clipped by 5 bases and J by 8 bases, with 16 bases between them. Here the CDR3 reads CASSSGLGADEQFF. CDR3 coding DNA: TGTGCCAGCAGTAGTGGCCTAGGAGCGGATGAGCAGTTCTTC.

Comment on this clone: The junction and the germline gene differ at one end; a read error may be behind it. The CDR3 DNA reads as TGTGCCAGCAGTGAAGTCGGACAGGGGGACTTT. Its translation: CASSEVGQGDF. This rearrangement joins TRBV6-1 to TRBJ1-3; 10 nucleotides match TRBD1. Germline CDR1 MNHNS, CDR2 SASEGT. The CDR3 is made up of 11 amino acids.

This chain uses TRBV7-9 with TRBJ2-3; no clear D. Looked up from germline, CDR1 is SEHNR and CDR2 is FQNEAQ (reference sequence). CDR3 size: 14 residues. Trimming took off 7 bases at V and 1 base at J, with 12 bases between the two ends. CDR3 region: CASTKKSGTDTQYF. The CDR3 DNA follows: TGTGCCAGCACCAAAAAATCCGGCACAGATACGCAGTATTTT. Using reference TRBV7-9 and TRBJ2-3 for the parts outside the CDR3, the full variable domain is DTGVSQNPRHKITKRGQNVTFRCDPISEHNRLYWYRQTLGQGPEFLTYFQNEAQLEKSRLLSDRFSAERPKGSFSTLEIQRTEQGDSAMYLCASTKKSGTDTQYFGPGTRLTVL.

V and J are TRBV11-2 and TRBJ2-3; D uncertain. V shed 6 bases and J shed 0 bases, with 13 bases lying between them. The CDR3 length is 15 residues. The germline V gene encodes CDR1 SGHAT and CDR2 FQNNGV. The CDR3 DNA sequence: TGTGCCAGCAGGTTCAGCCTCACGAGCACAGATACGCAGTATTTT. Residues: CASRFSLTSTDTQYF.

On this clone itself: Other DNA sequences of this sample code for an identical CDR3. This CDR3 is CASSLPGVGRETQYF. In DNA, the CDR3 is TGTGCCAGCAGCTTACCGGGGGTGGGGCGAGAGACCCAGTACTTC. The rearrangement uses TRBV7-7 and TRBJ2-5; TRBD2 might be the D (6 bases). This CDR3 region has 15 residues. Germline V gene data show CDR1 as SSHAT and CDR2 as FNYEAQ (reference sequence). The V end was cut by 2 bases, the J end by 4 bases, with 14 bases between. The full variable domain, with the rest looked up from reference TRBV7-7 and TRBJ2-5, is GAGVSQSPRYKVTKRGQDVTLRCDPISSHATLYWYQQALGQGPEFLTYFNYEAQPDKSGLPSDRFSAERPEGSISTLTIQRTEQRDSAMYRCASSLPGVGRETQYFGPGTRLLVL.

The chain carries TRBV7-4 and TRBJ2-7, with 8 bases identical to TRBD1. Germline CDR1 reads SGHVT; CDR2 reads SQSDAQ. Germline trimming cut 9 bases from V and 3 bases from J; bases unmatched to any gene: 4. The CDR3 runs 12 residues. This chain's CDR3 is CARGQAVYEQYF. Written as DNA, the CDR3 is TGTGCCAGGGGACAGGCGGTCTACGAGCAGTACTTC.

This chain connects TRBV30 to TRBJ2-5, with unresolved D. Trimming took 0 bases from V and 5 from J, leaving 13 bases between them. CDR1 and CDR2 from the germline V gene are GTSNPN and SVGIG (reference sequence). The CDR3 runs to 14 residues. This CDR3 is CAWSVQPAPETQYF. The CDR3 nucleotides read TGTGCCTGGAGTGTACAGCCGGCTCCGGAGACCCAGTACTTC.

The V call is TRBV7-2, the J call TRBJ2-3; 10 bases map to TRBD2. CDR1 is SGHTA, CDR2 FQGNSA, per germline. The CDR3 sequence is 19 residues long. J was trimmed by 3 bases and V by 0 bases; bases with no gene match: 12. CDR3 in amino acids: CASSLAPLERGGLTDTQYF. CDR3 DNA sequence: TGTGCCAGCAGCTTAGCTCCTCTCGAGCGGGGGGGCCTTACAGATACGCAGTATTTT.

The V and J genes are TRBV6-5 and TRBJ1-5; TRBD1 matches 11 bases. V shed 6 bases and J 6 bases; nucleotides not matched to a gene: 4. This CDR3 has 14 amino acids. Germline V CDR1 and CDR2: MNHEY, SVGAGI. CDR3 amino acids: CASRGQGEVQPQHF. In DNA, the CDR3 is TGTGCCAGCAGGGGACAGGGGGAGGTTCAGCCCCAGCATTTT.

The chain carries TRBV10-3 and TRBJ2-7; TRBD2 might be the D (5 bases). V lost 8 bases and J 6 bases, leaving 17 bases between the germline ends. The CDR3 has 13 residues. Germline V CDR1 and CDR2: ENHRY, SYGVKD. For the CDR3, the DNA is TGTGCCATCGGAGGCGCCGTGTCCAGCGAGCAGTACTTC. Protein: CAIGGAVSSEQYF.

V is TRBV19 and J is TRBJ1-2; D call uncertain. The CDR3 is made up of 13 amino acids. The germline V and J ends were trimmed by 4 bases and 2 bases, with 8 bases remaining between them. Germline values: CDR1 LNHDA, CDR2 SQIVND (reference sequence). The CDR3 nucleotides are TGTGCCAGTAGTAGGGCAGTCAACTATGGCTACACCTTC. Its protein is CASSRAVNYGYTF.

This clone was counted once. V and J are TRBV6-5 and TRBJ1-1; D unresolved. Germline CDR1 reads MNHEY; CDR2 reads SVGAGI. The CDR3 covers 14 residues. V lost 2 bases and J lost 3, with 10 bases in between. The CDR3 reads CASSYAESYTEAFF. CDR3 nucleotides: TGTGCCAGCAGTTACGCGGAATCATACACTGAAGCTTTCTTT.

The chain links TRBV6-5 to TRBJ2-5; D is ambiguous. V lost 1 base, J lost 5 bases, and 8 bases lay in between. The CDR3 runs to 13 residues. The germline CDR1 and CDR2 sequences are MNHEY and SVGAGI. This CDR3 reads CASSYLPWETQYF. In nucleotides, the CDR3 is TGTGCCAGCAGTTACTTGCCTTGGGAGACCCAGTACTTC.